The next 27 T cell receptor beta chains were all read from a single sample in a study of molecular identifiers for immune sequencing clone quantification. A single record per CDR3 protein comes from TCRdb applying MiXCR to the PCR reads. The sample carries about 97,000 distinct CDR3 sequences, 20% to 25% recorded once. Source material: naive CD8+ T cells from blood, with Jurkat cell RNA spiked in. The subset here: FACS-sorted CD8+CD4-CCR7+CD45RA+ naive T cells. The receptors were gathered from a human donor in good health. Some libraries in this study had Jurkat cell RNA spiked in.

This clonotype was detected ten times or more. This chain links TRBV6-5 with TRBJ2-1, with TRBD1 as a possible D gene (5 bases). V dropped 6 bases and J dropped 0 bases, with 18 bases sitting between them. The CDR3 has 17 residues. Germline lookup yields CDR1 MNHEY and CDR2 SVGAGI. CDR3 bases: TGTGCCAGCAGCGTAGTTGGGGCGAGGAGCTCCTACAATGAGCAGTTCTTC. Amino acid sequence: CASSVVGARSSYNEQFF.

A word on this clonotype: A much larger clone sits a single nucleotide away, making a read error possible. This chain connects TRBV4-1 to TRBJ2-3; 9 bases match TRBD1. CDR1 is MGHRA, CDR2 YSYEKL, per germline. The J segment lost 7 bases and the V segment lost 3 bases, leaving 8 bases of the junction unmatched. The CDR3 totals 15 residues. The CDR3 bases are TGCGCCAGCAGCCAGGAGGACAGGGGAGTGAATACGCAGTATTTT. Translating gives CASSQEDRGVNTQYF.

This clonotype was seen a handful of times. This chain links TRBV6-6 with TRBJ1-5, with D unresolved. The CDR3 spans 14 residues. Germline V gene lookup returns CDR1 MNHNY and CDR2 SVGAGI (reference sequence). V was shortened by 4 bases and J by 4 bases, with 11 bases between the two germline ends. The CDR3 sequence: CASSFEQINQPQHF. The CDR3 DNA is TGTGCCAGCAGTTTCGAACAGATTAATCAGCCCCAGCATTTT.

About this clonotype itself: Germline and junction disagree at one end, which may indicate a read error. V is TRBV20-1 and J is TRBJ2-2; D assignment may be TRBD1 or TRBD2 (6 bases each). Germline V gene sequence: CDR1 DFQATT, CDR2 SNEGSKA (reference sequence). The CDR3 spans 15 residues. The DNA of the CDR3 is TGCAGTGCTACACAGGGCTGGACTAACACCAGGGAGCTGTTTTTT. Protein sequence: CSATQGWTNTRELFF.

With regard to this clonotype: A read error is possible here, since a much larger clone lies one base away. This chain connects TRBV7-6 to TRBJ2-3; D is unresolved. CDR1 and CDR2 (germline): SGHVS, FNYEAQ. This CDR3 is 15 amino acids long. This CDR3 reads CASSLFSLGADTRYF. The CDR3, as DNA: TGTGCCAGCAGCTTATTTTCACTCGGCGCAGATACGCGGTATTTT.

This clonotype was observed at least ten times. This chain connects TRBV3-1 to TRBJ2-3; 7 nucleotides align to TRBD2. V trimming: 0 bases; J trimming: 4 bases; junction bases outside the gene matches: 1. The CDR3 is 14 amino acids. In germline, CDR1 is LGHDT, CDR2 YNNKEL (reference sequence). CDR3 sequence reads: CASSQEGGPDTQYF. The CDR3 DNA is TGTGCCAGCAGCCAAGAGGGAGGGCCAGATACGCAGTATTTT.

The rearrangement joins TRBV19 to TRBJ2-3, with D possibly being TRBD2 (5 bases). The CDR3 length is 15 residues. The V end lost 5 bases, the J end lost 4 bases, and 16 bases lay between the germline ends. In germline, CDR1 is LNHDA, CDR2 SQIVND (reference sequence). The CDR3 DNA reads TGTGCCAGTAGTCCGTGGACTCAGGCAGCAGATACGCAGTATTTT. Translated: CASSPWTQAADTQYF.

CDR3 protein: CASSAGTAYNEQFF. CDR3 in DNA: TGCGCCAGCAGCGCTGGGACAGCCTACAATGAGCAGTTCTTC. The chain combines TRBV4-1 with TRBJ2-1; TRBD1 agrees at 7 bases. Germline V CDR1 and CDR2: MGHRA, YSYEKL. With V trimmed by 5 bases and J by 2 bases, 3 bases remained unmatched. The CDR3 sequence is 14 residues long.

With respect to this clonotype: A much larger clone lies a single base off, so this may be a read error. The chain combines TRBV5-6 with TRBJ1-1; 10 bases align to TRBD1. The trim removed 4 bases at V and 13 bases at J, leaving 10 bases unmatched. CDR3 length equals 13 residues. CDR1 and CDR2 from the germline V gene are SGHDT and YYEEEE. The DNA for the CDR3 is TGTGCCAGCAGCGGCGGACAGGGGGTCAACGATTTCTTT. Translated, it gives CASSGGQGVNDFF.

This clonotype occurred many times. V is TRBV4-3 and J is TRBJ2-7; D may be TRBD1 (6 bases). This CDR3 comprises 15 residues. Trimming took off 5 bases at V and 2 bases at J, with 16 bases between the two ends. CDR1 is LGHNA and CDR2 is YSLEER in the germline V gene. CDR3 DNA sequence: TGCGCCAGCAGCTCAGCTCCCGGGGACACCTACGAGCAGTACTTC. Its protein product is CASSSAPGDTYEQYF.

This clonotype was observed a few times. This chain uses TRBV7-9 with TRBJ2-2; D gene uncertain. This CDR3 has 15 residues. Looked up from germline, CDR1 is SEHNR and CDR2 is FQNEAQ (reference sequence). The germline V and J ends were trimmed by 6 bases and 1 base, with 12 bases remaining between them. The CDR3 DNA reads as TGTGCCAGCAGAAACAGCTTCCTGAACACCGGGGAGCTGTTTTTT. As protein: CASRNSFLNTGELFF. The variable domain in full, with the rest retrieved from reference TRBV7-9 and TRBJ2-2, is DTGVSQNPRHKITKRGQNVTFRCDPISEHNRLYWYRQTLGQGPEFLTYFQNEAQLEKSRLLSDRFSAERPKGSFSTLEIQRTEQGDSAMYLCASRNSFLNTGELFFGEGSRLTVL.

This clonotype has only one observation. The conserved final phenylalanine or tryptophan is absent from the CDR3, which likely points to a read error. Because the CDR3's place on the DNA is in doubt, the DNA is left out and the CDR3 is given as listed by TCRdb. The V and J genes are TRBV20-1 and TRBJ1-1; TRBD1 was called by the table and not checked on the DNA. Per the germline V gene, CDR1 is DFQATT and CDR2 is SNEGSKA (reference sequence). The CDR3 length is 12 residues, termini included. CDR3 loop: CSASQQGVLALL.

This chain links TRBV4-2 with TRBJ2-7, with D possibly TRBD1 on 6 matching bases. The V end lost 3 bases, the J end lost 1 base, and 19 bases lay between the germline ends. The germline V gene encodes CDR1 LGHNA and CDR2 YNFKEQ. The CDR3 is 17 residues long. The CDR3 loop is CASSHFSGAGDSYEQYF. In DNA, the CDR3 is TGTGCCAGCAGCCATTTCTCAGGGGCAGGGGATTCCTACGAGCAGTACTTC.

The rearrangement links TRBV7-9 to TRBJ2-5, with unresolved D. V dropped 0 bases and J dropped 4 bases, with 15 bases sitting between them. CDR1 SEHNR and CDR2 FQNEAQ come from the germline V gene (reference sequence). The CDR3 loop spans 16 amino acids. CDR3 sequence: CASSLAWARNGETQYF. CDR3 coding DNA: TGTGCCAGCAGCTTAGCGTGGGCTCGCAACGGAGAGACCCAGTACTTC.

As to this clonotype: A much larger clone differs from this one at a single base, so this may be a read error. The chain carries TRBV27 and TRBJ2-2; a possible D gene is TRBD2 (5 bases). CDR3 length: 14 residues. Germline values: CDR1 MNHEY, CDR2 SMNVEV (reference sequence). CDR3 sequence reads: CASSLRLHTGVLFF. DNA for the CDR3: TGTGCCAGCAGTTTAAGACTACACACCGGGGTGCTGTTTTTT.

This clonotype was observed a few times. CDR3 DNA sequence: TGTGCCAGCAGTTTACAGCGGGGCCAAACCTACGAGCAGTACTTC. This translates into CASSLQRGQTYEQYF. The V call is TRBV12-3 or TRBV12-4, the J call TRBJ2-7; TRBD2 matches at 7 bases. The CDR3 spans 15 residues. V dropped 2 bases and J dropped 2; count of bases not matched to a gene: 6.

In regard to this clonotype: A much larger clone differs from this one at a single base, so this may be a read error. V gene TRBV12-3 or TRBV12-4 combines with J gene TRBJ1-1; D may be TRBD1 (6 bases). The length of the CDR3 is 11 residues. Trimming stripped 8 bases from V and 8 bases from J, with 12 bases between. The CDR3 nucleotides are TGTGCCAGCGGTTCGGGGACAGAAGCTTTCTTT. It translates to CASGSGTEAFF.

This clonotype came up many times. V is TRBV27 and J is TRBJ1-1, with TRBD1 matching over 8 bases. The CDR3 runs 14 residues. Germline-derived CDR1 and CDR2 are MNHEY and SMNVEV (reference sequence). Trimming cost V 4 bases and J 3 bases; bases outside gene matches: 4. CDR3: CASSSTGGHTEAFF. The CDR3 DNA sequence: TGTGCCAGCAGTTCAACAGGGGGGCACACTGAAGCTTTCTTT.

In its sample, this clonotype was seen a few times. The chain couples TRBV11-2 to TRBJ2-1; 10 nucleotides agree with TRBD1. Trimming at V came to 5 bases and at J to 0 bases, leaving 19 bases not matched to a gene. The CDR3 loop spans 21 amino acids. Germline assignment: CDR1 SGHAT and CDR2 FQNNGV. CDR3 region: CASSPRPGTGAEAYSYNEQFF. In nucleotides, the CDR3 is TGTGCCAGCAGCCCACGCCCCGGGACAGGGGCGGAGGCATACTCCTACAATGAGCAGTTCTTC.

At least ten counts were recorded for this clonotype. V gene TRBV7-9 combines with J gene TRBJ1-4, with a tentative D call TRBD1 (5 bases). The CDR3 extends over 14 amino acids. From germline, CDR1 is SEHNR and CDR2 FQNEAQ (reference sequence). Trimming left V 0 bases short and J 8 bases short, with 10 bases between. The CDR3 nucleotides read TGTGCCAGCAGCTTAGCCCAGGGTCGGGAAAAACTGTTTTTT. It encodes CASSLAQGREKLFF. The full variable domain, its missing parts supplied by reference TRBV7-9 and TRBJ1-4, is DTGVSQNPRHKITKRGQNVTFRCDPISEHNRLYWYRQTLGQGPEFLTYFQNEAQLEKSRLLSDRFSAERPKGSFSTLEIQRTEQGDSAMYLCASSLAQGREKLFFGSGTQLSVL.

This clonotype has only a few counts. In DNA form, the CDR3 reads TGCGCCAGCAGCTGGGACAGCAGTTGGGAGCAGTACTTC. Translating it yields CASSWDSSWEQYF. This sequence joins TRBV5-1 and TRBJ2-7; 7 bases are shared with TRBD1. Germline V CDR1 and CDR2: SGHRS, YFSETQ. The CDR3 has 13 residues. Unmatched junction bases numbered 7, after V lost 3 bases and J lost 7 bases.

This clonotype showed up many times. The chain carries TRBV28 and TRBJ2-7; D is possibly TRBD1 (6 bases). With 4 bases removed from V and 0 bases from J, the gap between germline ends came to 13 bases. Germline CDR1 and CDR2: MDHEN and SYDVKM. This CDR3 contains 15 residues. CDR3 sequence (DNA): TGTGCCAGCAGTTATACAGGGCTGAGCTCCTACGAGCAGTACTTC. Its protein product is CASSYTGLSSYEQYF.

In this sample, this clonotype turned up once. Given a much more abundant clone one base away, this may be a read error. The chain combines TRBV30 with TRBJ2-1, with a weak D call TRBD2 (5 bases). The germline V gene encodes CDR1 GTSNPN and CDR2 SVGIG (reference sequence). Deletions cut 5 bases from V and 5 bases from J, with 7 bases between. The CDR3 length is 11 residues. DNA for the CDR3: TGTGCCTGGGGGAGTGACAATGAGCAGTTCTTC. Translation gives CAWGSDNEQFF.

As to this clonotype: Just one base apart from a much larger clone, this may be a read error. This chain joins TRBV20-1 and TRBJ1-1, with 9 nucleotides matching TRBD1. The CDR3 covers 17 residues. The germline V gene has CDR1 DFQATT and CDR2 SNEGSKA (reference sequence). The trim removed 0 bases at V and 10 bases at J, leaving 18 bases unmatched. The CDR3 nucleotides are TGCAGTGCTAGAGATACTACAGGGGGCGCGTTTTTATTTCCAGCTTTCTTT. This sequence encodes CSARDTTGGAFLFPAFF.

There are many counts of this clonotype. The chain employs TRBV7-9 and TRBJ2-5; D gene uncertain. The germline V gene encodes CDR1 SEHNR and CDR2 FQNEAQ (reference sequence). V shed 5 bases and J shed 5 bases, with 6 bases lying between them. CDR3 length equals 11 residues. In nucleotides, the CDR3 is TGTGCCAGCAGCACCGAGGAGACCCAGTACTTC. Translation: CASSTEETQYF. The full variable domain, rest sourced from reference TRBV7-9 and TRBJ2-5, is DTGVSQNPRHKITKRGQNVTFRCDPISEHNRLYWYRQTLGQGPEFLTYFQNEAQLEKSRLLSDRFSAERPKGSFSTLEIQRTEQGDSAMYLCASSTEETQYFGPGTRLLVL.

This clonotype has only a few counts. V usage is TRBV27 and J usage is TRBJ2-1, with D possibly TRBD2 on 5 matching bases. The CDR3 contains 14 residues. V was shortened by 3 bases and J by 7 bases, with 13 bases between the two germline ends. Germline CDR1 reads MNHEY; CDR2 reads SMNVEV (reference sequence). The CDR3 loop is CASSFGGLSNEQFF. CDR3 nucleotides: TGTGCCAGCAGTTTTGGCGGGCTCTCAAATGAGCAGTTCTTC.

Only a few counts were recorded for this clonotype. This rearrangement joins TRBV7-9 to TRBJ2-7; 10 bases match TRBD1. Germline V gives CDR1 SEHNR, CDR2 FQNEAQ (reference sequence). The CDR3 has 20 residues. V lost 5 bases and J lost 4; bases outside the gene matches: 23. The CDR3 reads CASSPFGGTGAYSGPYEQYF. In DNA, the CDR3 is TGTGCCAGCAGCCCCTTCGGGGGGACAGGGGCCTACAGCGGGCCTTACGAGCAGTACTTC.